The 20 T cell receptor beta chains below come from one sample, sequenced in a study of blood T cell repertoires in COVID-19. Libraries were prepared by immunoSEQ multiplex PCR; TCRdb keeps only in-frame clonotypes and omits some of them. The sample includes some 170,000 clones, roughly 89% of them seen just once. Material: peripheral blood. The receptor set was obtained from a woman aged 45 to 65 with acute or convalescent COVID-19.

This chain connects TRBV6-5 to TRBJ2-3; 7 bases match TRBD1. Per the germline V gene, CDR1 is MNHEY and CDR2 is SVGAGI. CDR3 length: 13 amino acids. Trimming at V came to 6 bases and at J to 3 bases, leaving 3 bases not matched to a gene. CDR3 nucleotides: TGTGCCAGCAGCGGACAGGATACAGATACGCAGTATTTT. Its protein is CASSGQDTDTQYF.

A single count supports this clone. This chain connects TRBV30 to TRBJ2-7; D is perhaps TRBD2 (5 bases). Germline V CDR1 and CDR2: GTSNPN, SVGIG (reference sequence). The CDR3 length is 11 residues. V was pared by 1 base and J by 7 bases, with 8 bases between. The CDR3 is CAWSARLEQYF. The CDR3, as DNA: TGTGCCTGGAGTGCCCGACTAGAGCAGTACTTC.

The chain recombines TRBV3-1 (or the pseudogene TRBV3-2) with TRBJ1-2, with 8 bases identical to TRBD1. Germline V gene data show CDR1 as LGHDT and CDR2 as YNNKEL (reference sequence). V lost 3 bases and J lost 7; bases outside the gene matches: 16. The CDR3 is made up of 17 amino acids. The CDR3 spells CASSQPRGRTGNSGYTF. In DNA, the CDR3 is TGTGCCAGCAGCCAGCCGCGGGGGAGGACAGGGAACAGTGGCTACACCTTC.

This clone was seen a single time. The CDR3 DNA sequence: TGTGCCAGCAGCTTGCCACTAATGACGCAGTATTTT. Its protein is CASSLPLMTQYF. The gene calls are TRBV5-6 and TRBJ2-3, with no clear D. The CDR3 is made up of 12 amino acids. V lost 1 base, J lost 9 bases, and 9 bases lay in between. Germline V gene lookup returns CDR1 SGHDT and CDR2 YYEEEE.

CDR3 nucleotides: TGTGCCAGCAGCCGAACAGGGGGGGAGGTAATCCTGACTTTC. Translation gives CASSRTGGEVILTF. The rearrangement links TRBV6-4 to TRBJ2-6; a weak D match, TRBD1 (8 bases). The CDR3 is 14 amino acids. In germline, CDR1 is MRHNA, CDR2 SNTAGT. Trimming removed 6 bases at V and 14 bases at J, with 20 bases between.

CDR3 loop: CASTTIGETQYF. The CDR3 region has the DNA TGTGCCAGCACAACAATTGGTGAGACCCAGTACTTC. The rearrangement joins TRBV6-5 to TRBJ2-5; the D is unclear. V was trimmed by 7 bases and J by 5 bases, leaving 11 bases between them. This CDR3 comprises 12 residues. CDR1 is MNHEY and CDR2 is SVGAGI in the germline V gene.

V gene TRBV4-3 combines with J gene TRBJ2-3, with D unclear. The CDR3 consists of 13 residues. Trimming removed 0 bases at V and 3 bases at J, with 4 bases between. The germline gives CDR1 LGHNA, CDR2 YSLEER. As DNA, the CDR3 is TGCGCCAGCAGCCAAGATAGTACAGATACGCAGTATTTT. Protein product: CASSQDSTDTQYF.

A few counts support this clone. This sequence joins TRBV18 and TRBJ2-7; a possible D gene is TRBD1 (6 bases). This CDR3 has 16 amino acids. Germline CDR1 is KGHSH and CDR2 is LQKENI. Trimming took off 0 bases at V and 0 bases at J, with 12 bases between the two ends. The CDR3 nucleotides read TGTGCCAGCTCACCACCGAGGACAGCCAGCTCCTACGAGCAGTACTTC. It translates to CASSPPRTASSYEQYF.

The chain has TRBV11-2 and TRBJ1-6; TRBD1 is a possible D gene (5 bases). This CDR3 is built from 13 residues. Germline V CDR1 and CDR2: SGHAT, FQNNGV. The V end was cut by 0 bases, the J end by 14 bases, with 11 bases between. CDR3: CASSLERQFSLHF. Written as DNA, the CDR3 is TGTGCCAGCAGCTTAGAGAGACAGTTTTCCCTCCACTTT. The entire variable domain, with the rest obtained from reference TRBV11-2 and TRBJ1-6, is as follows: EAGVAQSPRYKIIEKRQSVAFWCNPISGHATLYWYQQILGQGPKLLIQFQNNGVVDDSQLPKDRFSAERLKGVDSTLKIQPAKLEDSAVYLCASSLERQFSLHFGNGTRLTVT.

The chain couples TRBV4-3 to TRBJ1-2, with D perhaps matching TRBD1 (6 bases). Germline-derived CDR1 and CDR2 are LGHNA and YSLEER. The CDR3 consists of 14 residues. V lost 0 bases, J lost 7 bases, and 12 bases lay in between. The CDR3, as DNA: TGCGCCAGCAGCCAAGACCGGCCAGGGGTTGGCTACACCTTC. It encodes CASSQDRPGVGYTF.

This sequence joins TRBV5-1 and TRBJ1-5; maybe TRBD1 (6 bases). V was pared by 3 bases and J by 5 bases, with 12 bases between. CDR1 and CDR2 from the germline V gene are SGHRS and YFSETQ. The CDR3 loop spans 14 amino acids. The CDR3, as DNA: TGCGCCAGCAGCTCCGGGAACAGGGATCAGCCCCAGCATTTT. Translating it yields CASSSGNRDQPQHF.

The J gene is TRBJ1-1, the V gene TRBV4-1, with TRBD1 identical over 10 bases. The V gene end was trimmed by 6 bases and the J gene end by 8 bases; junction bases not matched to a gene: 6. The CDR3 length is 13 residues. The germline gives CDR1 MGHRA, CDR2 YSYEKL. The CDR3, as DNA: TGCGCCAGCAGTACCGACAGGGGGCCAGAAGCTTTCTTT. Translation gives CASSTDRGPEAFF.

The J gene is TRBJ2-1, the V gene TRBV5-4; TRBD2 aligns across 12 bases. This CDR3 comprises 17 residues. Germline CDR1 reads SGHNT; CDR2 reads YYREEE (reference sequence). V shed 0 bases and J 7 bases; nucleotides not matched to a gene: 8. CDR3 amino acids: CASSLGLAGAEGNEQFF. The CDR3 DNA follows: TGTGCCAGCAGCTTGGGACTAGCGGGAGCCGAGGGGAATGAGCAGTTCTTC. Full variable domain (remainder filled in from reference TRBV5-4 and TRBJ2-1): ETGVTQSPTHLIKTRGQQVTLRCSSQSGHNTVSWYQQALGQGPQFIFQYYREEENGRGNFPPRFSGLQFPNYSSELNVNALELDDSALYLCASSLGLAGAEGNEQFFGPGTRLTVL.

The gene calls are TRBV7-3 and TRBJ2-1; 12 nucleotides line up with TRBD2. Germline loops: CDR1 SGHTA, CDR2 FQGTGA. V shed 4 bases, J shed 4 bases, and the junction held 2 bases outside the gene matches. CDR3 size: 15 residues. The CDR3 DNA reads TGTGCCAGCAGCTCTAGCGGGGGGGATTACAATGAGCAGTTCTTC. Residues: CASSSSGGDYNEQFF.

The chain employs TRBV3-1 (or the pseudogene TRBV3-2) and TRBJ2-3; 14 nucleotides agree with TRBD2. The CDR3 is 18 amino acids. The J segment lost 1 base and the V segment lost 4 bases, leaving 7 bases of the junction unmatched. In germline, CDR1 is LGHDT, CDR2 YNNKEL (reference sequence). The CDR3 nucleotides are TGTGCCAGCAGCCTCCGACTAGCGGGAGGGCCGGGCACAGATACGCAGTATTTT. Translated: CASSLRLAGGPGTDTQYF.

The chain couples TRBV7-9 to TRBJ1-5, with TRBD1 identical over 9 bases. The J segment lost 5 bases and the V segment lost 6 bases, leaving 5 bases of the junction unmatched. CDR3 length equals 14 residues. The V gene's germline CDR1 is SEHNR and CDR2 FQNEAQ (reference sequence). The CDR3: CASSGTGQYQPQHF. CDR3 DNA: TGTGCCAGCAGTGGGACAGGGCAATATCAGCCCCAGCATTTT.

This chain links TRBV5-4 with TRBJ2-5, with 9 bases that match TRBD1. The CDR3 contains 15 residues. CDR1 and CDR2 (germline): SGHNT, YYREEE (reference sequence). V trimming: 0 bases; J trimming: 2 bases; junction bases outside the gene matches: 2. The CDR3 spells CASSLGDRAQETQYF. In DNA form, the CDR3 reads TGTGCCAGCAGCTTGGGGGACAGGGCTCAAGAGACCCAGTACTTC.

This chain joins TRBV27 and TRBJ2-2, with 8 bases that match TRBD1. V shed 2 bases, J shed 3 bases, and the junction held 11 bases outside the gene matches. In germline, CDR1 is MNHEY, CDR2 SMNVEV (reference sequence). CDR3 length: 18 residues. The CDR3 DNA follows: TGTGCCAGCAGTTTAGGGGCCAGAGGGACAGGTTACACCGGGGAGCTGTTTTTT. Protein sequence: CASSLGARGTGYTGELFF.

The gene calls are TRBV7-9 and TRBJ2-1; D perhaps matches TRBD2 (5 bases). V was clipped by 1 base and J by 8 bases, with 12 bases between them. Germline values: CDR1 SEHNR, CDR2 FQNEAQ (reference sequence). The CDR3 is 14 amino acids. CDR3 sequence (DNA): TGTGCCAGCAGCTTAGAGACTACTCACGATGAGCAGTTCTTC. Protein: CASSLETTHDEQFF.

CDR3: CAIRRTSGPYNEQFF. The CDR3 DNA reads as TGTGCCATCAGAAGGACTAGCGGGCCGTACAATGAGCAGTTCTTC. The chain has TRBV10-3 and TRBJ2-1; 11 bases map to TRBD2. J gave up 4 bases and V 6 bases, and 5 bases lay outside the gene matches. The CDR3 has 15 residues. The germline CDR1 and CDR2 sequences are ENHRY and SYGVKD.